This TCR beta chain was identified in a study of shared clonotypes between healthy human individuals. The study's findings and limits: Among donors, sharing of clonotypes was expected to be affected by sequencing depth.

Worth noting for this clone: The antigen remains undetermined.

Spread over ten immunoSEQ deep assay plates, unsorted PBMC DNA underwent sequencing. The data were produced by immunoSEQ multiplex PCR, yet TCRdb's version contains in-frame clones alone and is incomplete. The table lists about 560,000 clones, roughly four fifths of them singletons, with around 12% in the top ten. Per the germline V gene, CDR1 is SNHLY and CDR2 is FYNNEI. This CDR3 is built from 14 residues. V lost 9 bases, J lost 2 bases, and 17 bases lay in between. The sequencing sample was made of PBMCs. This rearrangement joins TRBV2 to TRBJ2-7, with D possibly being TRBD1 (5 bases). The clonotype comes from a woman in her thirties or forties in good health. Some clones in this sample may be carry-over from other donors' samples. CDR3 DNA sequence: TGTGCCAGTGGGGCGAGGACAATTCCCTACGAGCAGTACTTC. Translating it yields CASGARTIPYEQYF.